The 25 T cell receptor beta chains in this list originate from one sample, sequenced in a study of blood T cell repertoires in COVID-19. The table came from immunoSEQ multiplex PCR; TCRdb's copy has only in-frame clones and leaves some out. Here the sample spans about 200,000 clones, around three quarters being singletons. The sequenced sample was peripheral blood. The receptors here all came from a woman in her 70s with acute or convalescent COVID-19.

The chain recombines TRBV7-2 with TRBJ2-1; 11 bases agree with TRBD2. CDR1 and CDR2 (germline): SGHTA, FQGNSA. Losses at the gene ends were 5 bases for V and 12 bases for J; bases not matched to a gene: 15. The CDR3 sequence is 16 residues long. The CDR3 reads CASSPGGLAAALGQFF. In DNA form, the CDR3 reads TGTGCCAGCAGCCCCGGGGGACTAGCGGCCGCTTTGGGGCAGTTCTTC.

The chain couples TRBV21-1 to TRBJ1-2; the table gives TRBD1 as D, unverified against the DNA. TRBV21-1 represents a pseudogene. CDR3 length: 16 amino acids. The CDR3, as DNA: TGTGCCAGCAGCCGAGGGACAGGGGGCGCCGACTATGGCTACACCTTC. It codes for CASSRGTGGADYGYTF.

The chain joins TRBV24-1 to TRBJ2-6; 8 nucleotides line up with TRBD2. The germline CDR1 and CDR2 sequences are KGHDR and SFDVKD. Losses at the gene ends were 0 bases for V and 0 bases for J; bases not matched to a gene: 6. This CDR3 region has 19 residues. CDR3 protein: CATSDLPGGAYSGANVLTF. The CDR3 DNA reads TGTGCCACCAGTGATTTGCCCGGGGGGGCCTACTCTGGGGCCAACGTCCTGACTTTC.

The CDR3 DNA reads as TGTGCCAGCAGCCCGGGTCCTACTAATGAAAAACTGTTTTTT. It is translated as CASSPGPTNEKLFF. This sequence joins TRBV3-1 (or the pseudogene TRBV3-2) and TRBJ1-4; unclear D gene. V was pared by 4 bases and J by 2 bases, with 8 bases between. Germline CDR1 LGHDT, CDR2 YNNKEL (reference sequence). CDR3 length: 14 amino acids.

The J gene is TRBJ2-1, the V gene TRBV10-3, with D unresolved. The CDR3 has 15 residues. The V gene lost 3 bases and the J gene lost 2 bases, with 11 bases spanning the gap. The germline V gene encodes CDR1 ENHRY and CDR2 SYGVKD. The chain's CDR3 is CAISDPEKPYNEQFF. The CDR3 bases are TGTGCCATCAGTGACCCGGAGAAACCCTACAATGAGCAGTTCTTC.

The CDR3 DNA reads TGTGCCAGCAGCACCGGGACAGGGAATAATTCACCCCTCCACTTT. Its translation: CASSTGTGNNSPLHF. The chain has TRBV7-2 and TRBJ1-6, with TRBD1 matching 9 bases. The germline V gene has CDR1 SGHTA and CDR2 FQGNSA. This CDR3 comprises 15 residues. After removal of 5 bases from V and 5 bases from J, the junction contained 4 bases not matched to a gene.

The rearrangement links TRBV4-2 to TRBJ2-3, with 8 bases fitting TRBD2. Germline V CDR1 and CDR2: LGHNA, YNFKEQ. V was clipped by 6 bases and J by 2 bases; unmatched bases: 10. The CDR3 spans 16 residues. The CDR3 loop is CASRPSLAADTDTQYF. As DNA, the CDR3 is TGTGCCAGCAGACCTTCACTAGCGGCCGACACAGATACGCAGTATTTT.

This chain uses TRBV7-2 with TRBJ2-7; the D gene is possibly TRBD1 (6 bases). Germline V gene sequence: CDR1 SGHTA, CDR2 FQGNSA. This CDR3 is built from 17 residues. V was pared by 5 bases and J by 0 bases, with 20 bases between. As DNA, the CDR3 is TGTGCCAGCAGCATACCCCCAGGGGACCGATTCTCCTACGAGCAGTACTTC. It specifies CASSIPPGDRFSYEQYF.

This clone was seen more than once but under ten times. The chain has TRBV5-4 and TRBJ2-7, with D unresolved. The CDR3 has 16 amino acids. The germline V gene encodes CDR1 SGHNT and CDR2 YYREEE (reference sequence). The V end lost 0 bases, the J end lost 0 bases, and 13 bases lay between the germline ends. CDR3 bases: TGTGCCAGCAGCTTGGGGGCAGATACGAGCTCCTACGAGCAGTACTTC. Translation gives CASSLGADTSSYEQYF.

J is TRBJ2-2 and V is TRBV7-8; 7 bases fit TRBD1. The CDR3 length is 16 residues. With V trimmed by 0 bases and J by 7 bases, 8 bases remained unmatched. Germline lookup yields CDR1 SGHVS and CDR2 FQNEAQ. The DNA for the CDR3 is TGTGCCAGCAGCTTAGCGGAGACAGGGTTAGTCGGGGAGCTGTTTTTT. It is translated as CASSLAETGLVGELFF.

The chain is built from TRBV29-1 and TRBJ1-1, with TRBD1 matching over 10 bases. CDR3 length: 14 residues. Trimming at V came to 6 bases and at J to 4 bases, leaving 8 bases not matched to a gene. CDR1 is SQVTM, CDR2 ANQGSEA, per germline. DNA for the CDR3: TGCAGCGTGACAGGGGGCTTTGGAACCACTGAAGCTTTCTTT. It specifies CSVTGGFGTTEAFF.

This clone was seen once. The chain employs TRBV12-3 or TRBV12-4 and TRBJ1-2, with D unresolved. V dropped 4 bases and J dropped 4 bases, with 7 bases sitting between them. The CDR3 sequence is 12 residues long. CDR3 residues: CASSSDSYGYTF. As DNA, the CDR3 is TGTGCCAGCAGTTCCGACTCCTATGGCTACACCTTC.

This chain uses TRBV24-1 with TRBJ2-7; 7 nucleotides agree with TRBD1. V lost 4 bases, J lost 0 bases, and 5 bases stayed unmatched. The CDR3 is 15 amino acids. In germline, CDR1 is KGHDR, CDR2 SFDVKD. CDR3 amino acids: CATSDPRQGSYEQYF. The CDR3 coding sequence is TGTGCCACCAGTGACCCCAGACAGGGCTCCTACGAGCAGTACTTC.

The gene calls are TRBV18 and TRBJ2-1, with D unresolved. CDR1 and CDR2 from the germline V gene are KGHSH and LQKENI. The V end was cut by 3 bases, the J end by 0 bases, with 6 bases between. The CDR3 contains 14 residues. The chain's CDR3 is CASSPLSSYNEQFF. CDR3 in DNA: TGTGCCAGCTCACCCCTAAGCTCCTACAATGAGCAGTTCTTC. Based on the CDR3 plus reference TRBV18 and TRBJ2-1, the full variable domain is NAGVMQNPRHLVRRRGQEARLRCSPMKGHSHVYWYRQLPEEGLKFMVYLQKENIIDESGMPKERFSAEFPKEGPSILRIQQVVRGDSAAYFCASSPLSSYNEQFFGPGTRLTVL.

This rearrangement joins TRBV28 to TRBJ1-5, with a possible D match to TRBD1 (6 bases). The length of the CDR3 is 17 residues. V lost 5 bases to trimming and J lost 6 bases, with 23 bases between them. Germline loops: CDR1 MDHEN, CDR2 SYDVKM. The CDR3: CASSPLWTAGSGQPQHF. The CDR3 nucleotides read TGTGCCAGCAGTCCTCTGTGGACAGCCGGCTCGGGTCAGCCCCAGCATTTT. Full variable domain (remainder filled in from reference TRBV28 and TRBJ1-5): DVKVTQSSRYLVKRTGEKVFLECVQDMDHENMFWYRQDPGLGLRLIYFSYDVKMKEKGDIPEGYSVSREKKERFSLILESASTNQTSMYLCASSPLWTAGSGQPQHFGDGTRLSIL.

This clone was detected a few times. The rearrangement links TRBV10-3 to TRBJ2-7, with TRBD1 as a possible D gene (5 bases). Trimming took off 10 bases at V and 5 bases at J, with 21 bases between the two ends. The CDR3 runs 14 residues. Germline CDR1 ENHRY, CDR2 SYGVKD. The CDR3 DNA reads TGTGCCACCGCCTTCCGAGACAGTTATCACGAGCAGTACTTC. This encodes CATAFRDSYHEQYF.

This chain links TRBV28 with TRBJ1-1; the match to TRBD1 covers 8 bases. Germline CDR1 MDHEN, CDR2 SYDVKM. This CDR3 has 13 residues. The junction had 3 bases not matched to a gene; V was cut back by 5 bases and J by 4 bases. The CDR3 is CASSPRGPTEAFF. CDR3 in DNA: TGTGCCAGCAGTCCCAGGGGGCCCACTGAAGCTTTCTTT.

CDR3 region: CASSRGTGLGTQYF. In DNA form, the CDR3 reads TGCGCCAGCAGCCGAGGGACAGGACTTGGGACCCAGTACTTC. The V call is TRBV5-1, the J call TRBJ2-5; 8 bases map to TRBD1. The length of the CDR3 is 14 residues. Germline-derived CDR1 and CDR2 are SGHRS and YFSETQ. V shed 4 bases and J 7 bases; nucleotides not matched to a gene: 9.

The chain combines TRBV2 with TRBJ2-4; 14 bases map to TRBD2. The junction had 4 bases not matched to a gene; V was cut back by 3 bases and J by 9 bases. Germline-derived CDR1 and CDR2 are SNHLY and FYNNEI. This CDR3 is built from 15 residues. The CDR3 region is CASSEGLAGVGIQYF. CDR3 DNA sequence: TGTGCCAGCAGTGAGGGACTAGCGGGAGTGGGCATTCAGTACTTC. Supplemented by reference TRBV2 and TRBJ2-4, the full variable domain reads EPEVTQTPSHQVTQMGQEVILRCVPISNHLYFYWYRQILGQKVEFLVSFYNNEISEKSEIFDDQFSVERPDGSNFTLKIRSTKLEDSAMYFCASSEGLAGVGIQYFGAGTRLSVL.

In regard to this clone: In the same sample, other DNA sequences code for this CDR3. The rearrangement joins TRBV2 to TRBJ2-2; 11 nucleotides match TRBD1. The V gene's germline CDR1 is SNHLY and CDR2 FYNNEI. V trimming: 6 bases; J trimming: 4 bases; junction bases outside the gene matches: 4. CDR3 length equals 15 residues. CDR3 in amino acids: CASSGGTGGTGELFF. The CDR3 coding sequence is TGTGCCAGCAGCGGCGGGACAGGGGGCACCGGGGAGCTGTTTTTT.

The gene calls are TRBV6-5 and TRBJ1-6, with D possibly being TRBD1 (6 bases). CDR3 length: 14 amino acids. V lost 5 bases, J lost 8 bases, and 13 bases lay in between. CDR1 is MNHEY, CDR2 SVGAGI, per germline. CDR3 DNA sequence: TGTGCCAGCAGTCAACAGGGACCAGATTCACCCCTCCACTTT. This gives the protein CASSQQGPDSPLHF.

The rearrangement uses TRBV27 and TRBJ2-6; TRBD1 aligns across 8 bases. CDR1 and CDR2 from the germline V gene are MNHEY and SMNVEV (reference sequence). The ends lost 2 bases at V and 2 bases at J; junction bases unmatched: 8. CDR3 length equals 18 residues. CDR3 coding DNA: TGTGCCAGCAGTTTAAAAGGCAGGGGGCTACCTGGGGCCAACGTCCTGACTTTC. Translation gives CASSLKGRGLPGANVLTF.

The sample holds one count of this clone. The chain recombines TRBV2 with TRBJ2-7; possibly TRBD2 for D (6 bases). The CDR3 runs to 15 residues. V lost 7 bases, J lost 0 bases, and 16 bases lay in between. CDR1 and CDR2 from the germline V gene are SNHLY and FYNNEI. CDR3 nucleotides: TGTGCCAGCATGTATGTATTGGGGGGCTCCTACGAGCAGTACTTC. This gives the protein CASMYVLGGSYEQYF.

The chain combines TRBV29-1 with TRBJ1-2; 7 positions agree with TRBD1. Germline CDR1 and CDR2: SQVTM and ANQGSEA. This CDR3 region has 10 residues. With 7 bases clipped from V and 12 bases from J, the junction kept 8 bases outside the gene matches. In DNA form, the CDR3 reads TGCAGCGCCGTTGACAGGGTGCACACCTTC. Translation: CSAVDRVHTF.

The sample holds one count of this clone. The chain carries TRBV6-5 and TRBJ2-3; a weak D match, TRBD1 (6 bases). CDR1 MNHEY and CDR2 SVGAGI come from the germline V gene. Trimming left V 2 bases short and J 2 bases short, with 11 bases between. The CDR3 is made up of 15 amino acids. CDR3 protein: CASSYGGTNTDTQYF. In nucleotides, the CDR3 is TGTGCCAGCAGTTACGGGGGCACGAACACAGATACGCAGTATTTT.